This T cell receptor (beta chain) was captured by sequencing in a study of tumor and adjacent non-tumor tissue in lung cancer. The overall study: Aged roughly 30 to 76 years, patients included roughly ten men and about 5 women with stage I to III disease. Regarding the study as a whole: Significantly higher TCR diversity was found in tumor than normal lung. Tumor repertoires had a smaller top 100 clone share than normal lung.

This clonotype was counted only a few times. Its antigen is still unknown. RNA was extracted from bulk tissue without any cell sorting. Between the trimmed V and J ends, which lost 3 bases and 0 bases, there was a span of 12 bases. Germline V gives CDR1 SGHDT, CDR2 YYEEEE. This CDR3 contains 15 residues. A modified ARM-PCR protocol with three rounds of nested PCR amplified TCRbeta. TCRdb reprocessed the multiplex PCR reads with MiXCR, giving one entry per CDR3 protein. The sample holds about 200,000 distinct CDR3 sequences, approximately 74% seen once. This sequence joins TRBV5-6 and TRBJ2-5, with a weak D call TRBD1 (5 bases). The source is a man aged 55 to 70 with non-small cell lung cancer. Sequences were obtained from lung tumor tissue. Here the CDR3 reads CASSSTQGYQETQYF. The CDR3 DNA reads as TGTGCCAGCAGCTCCACGCAGGGTTACCAAGAGACCCAGTACTTC.